This T cell receptor beta chain was sequenced for a study of T cells in Graves' hyperthyroidism and ophthalmopathy. Study-wide results and limits: Most thyroid-expanded clonotypes above 0.001 were also found in blood. Ophthalmopathy, as predicted by the model, came a median around 7 months after the prediction.

Amplified TCR beta CDR3 regions came from RNA transcripts. In the first-round RT-PCR of the TCR CDR3, the HTBI primer set was used. TCRdb processed the multiplex PCR reads anew with MiXCR; each CDR3 protein has one entry. The sample contains approximately 380,000 distinct CDR3 sequences, over 13% of which appear only once. This clonotype occurred many times. Antigen: not known. Orbital computed tomography, thyroid ultrasound, serum thyroxine and TRAb, and clinical symptoms together informed the diagnoses. The sequencing sample was made of blood. This TCR was recovered from a man aged 50-60 years with Graves' ophthalmopathy.

The CDR3 sequence is CSVDGTDLLANYGYTF. Written as DNA, the CDR3 is TGCAGCGTTGACGGCACAGATTTACTAGCTAACTATGGCTACACCTTC. This rearrangement joins TRBV29-1 to TRBJ1-2; no clear D. The germline CDR1 and CDR2 sequences are SQVTM and ANQGSEA. CDR3 length equals 16 residues. The V end was cut by 3 bases, the J end by 0 bases, with 17 bases between.